This TCR beta chain was sequenced during a study of blood T cell repertoires in COVID-19. Overall study: Spain, Italy and the United States supplied samples that represented acute and convalescent COVID-19. PBMCs, B-cell-depleted T cells, or T cells were the source of the cDNA or gDNA that made up the material.

Original analysis: Nucleated cell number was recorded as an estimate derived from reference gene primer amplification. Assay used: immunoSEQ multiplex PCR; TCRdb lists only in-frame clones, some missing. V, J and clone size reflect that table, while D and trimming were determined from the DNA. The profile shows 90,000 to 120,000 clones, about 89% of them singletons. This clone was detected only once. Trimming removed 6 bases from V and 6 bases from J, with 9 bases in between. This CDR3 contains 12 residues. The TCR comes from a man in his forties or fifties with active or convalescent COVID-19. Sequenced material: peripheral blood. The chain uses TRBV12-3 or TRBV12-4 and TRBJ2-1, with TRBD1 as a possible D gene (5 bases). The CDR3 DNA reads TGTGCCAGCAGAACCACAGGCAATGAGCAGTTCTTC. Protein sequence: CASRTTGNEQFF.